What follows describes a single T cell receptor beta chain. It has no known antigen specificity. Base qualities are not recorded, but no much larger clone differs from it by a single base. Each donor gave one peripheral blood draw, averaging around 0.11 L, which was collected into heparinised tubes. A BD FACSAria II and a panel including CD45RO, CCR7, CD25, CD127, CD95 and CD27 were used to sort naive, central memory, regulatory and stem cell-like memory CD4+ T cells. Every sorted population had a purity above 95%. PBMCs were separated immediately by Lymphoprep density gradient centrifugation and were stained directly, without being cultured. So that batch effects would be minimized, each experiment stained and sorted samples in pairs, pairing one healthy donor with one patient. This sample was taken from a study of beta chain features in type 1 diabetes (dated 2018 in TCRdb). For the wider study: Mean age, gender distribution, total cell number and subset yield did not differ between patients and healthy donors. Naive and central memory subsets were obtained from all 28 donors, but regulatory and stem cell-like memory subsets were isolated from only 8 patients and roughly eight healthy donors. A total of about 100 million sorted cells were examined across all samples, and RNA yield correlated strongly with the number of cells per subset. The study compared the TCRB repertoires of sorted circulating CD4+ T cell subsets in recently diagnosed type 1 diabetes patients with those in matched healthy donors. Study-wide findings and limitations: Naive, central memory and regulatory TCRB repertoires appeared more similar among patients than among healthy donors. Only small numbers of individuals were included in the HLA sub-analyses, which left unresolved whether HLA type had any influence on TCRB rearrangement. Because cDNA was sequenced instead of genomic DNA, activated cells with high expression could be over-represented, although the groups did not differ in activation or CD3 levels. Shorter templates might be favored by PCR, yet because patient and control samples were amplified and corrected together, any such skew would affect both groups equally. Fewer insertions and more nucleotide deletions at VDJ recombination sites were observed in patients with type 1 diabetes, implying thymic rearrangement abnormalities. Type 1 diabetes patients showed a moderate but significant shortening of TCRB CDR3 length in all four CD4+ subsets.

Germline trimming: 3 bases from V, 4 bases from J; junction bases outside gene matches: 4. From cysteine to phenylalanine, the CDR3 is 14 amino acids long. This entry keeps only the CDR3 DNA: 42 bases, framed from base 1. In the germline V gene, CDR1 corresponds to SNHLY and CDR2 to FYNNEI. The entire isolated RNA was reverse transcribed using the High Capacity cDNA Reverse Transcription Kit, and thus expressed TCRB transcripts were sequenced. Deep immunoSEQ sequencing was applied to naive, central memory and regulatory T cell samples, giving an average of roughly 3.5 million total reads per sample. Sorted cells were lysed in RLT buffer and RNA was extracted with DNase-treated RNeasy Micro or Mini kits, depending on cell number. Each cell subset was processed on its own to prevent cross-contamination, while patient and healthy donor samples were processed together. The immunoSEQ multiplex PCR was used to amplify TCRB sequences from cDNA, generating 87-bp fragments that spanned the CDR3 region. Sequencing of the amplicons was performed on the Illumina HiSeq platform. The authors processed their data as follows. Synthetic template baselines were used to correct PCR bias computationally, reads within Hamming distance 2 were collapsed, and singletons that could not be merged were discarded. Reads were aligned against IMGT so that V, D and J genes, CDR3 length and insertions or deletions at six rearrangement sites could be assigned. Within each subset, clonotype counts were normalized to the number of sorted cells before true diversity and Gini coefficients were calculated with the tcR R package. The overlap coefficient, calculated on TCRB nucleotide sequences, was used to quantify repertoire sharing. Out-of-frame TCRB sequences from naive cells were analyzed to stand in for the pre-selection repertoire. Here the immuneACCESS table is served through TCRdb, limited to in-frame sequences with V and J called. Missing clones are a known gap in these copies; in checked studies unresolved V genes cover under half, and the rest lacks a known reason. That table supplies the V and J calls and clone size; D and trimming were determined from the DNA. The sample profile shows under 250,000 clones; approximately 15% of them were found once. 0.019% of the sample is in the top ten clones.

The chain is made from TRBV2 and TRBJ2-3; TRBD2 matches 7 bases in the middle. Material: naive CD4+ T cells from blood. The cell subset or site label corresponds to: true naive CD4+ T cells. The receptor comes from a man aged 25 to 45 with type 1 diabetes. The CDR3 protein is CASSEAGLADTQYF. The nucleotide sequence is TGTGCCAGCAGTGAGGCCGGACTAGCAGATACGCAGTATTTT.